These 14 T cell receptor beta chains were sequenced from one sample in a study of T-cell memory formation after mild COVID-19. TCRdb re-derived calls from the 5' RACE reads in MiXCR, one entry per CDR3 protein. The repertoire holds about 560,000 distinct CDR3 sequences, with about 20% as singletons. The material sequenced was PBMCs or a T cell subset sorted from them (not recorded which). The receptors stem from an adult woman who had mild COVID-19 (a few samples of this study predate the infection). Cell type and time point are not known.

The table lists this clonotype with a few counts. This rearrangement joins TRBV6-4 to TRBJ2-1; 14 bases line up with TRBD2. Germline values: CDR1 MRHNA, CDR2 SNTAGT. CDR3 length equals 19 residues. V trimming: 0 bases; J trimming: 0 bases; junction bases outside the gene matches: 4. The CDR3 DNA sequence: TGTGCCAGCAGTGACTCGACTAGCGGGAGGGTAAACTCCTACAATGAGCAGTTCTTC. This sequence encodes CASSDSTSGRVNSYNEQFF.

This clonotype has a handful of counts. This chain uses TRBV12-3 or TRBV12-4 with TRBJ2-1; 11 bases agree with TRBD2. The CDR3 covers 14 residues. The J segment lost 6 bases and the V segment lost 6 bases, leaving 4 bases of the junction unmatched. CDR3 sequence reads: CASRETSGTNEQFF. The CDR3 nucleotides read TGTGCCAGCAGAGAGACTAGCGGGACCAATGAGCAGTTCTTC.

This chain's CDR3 is CASSPPHTGQGEQYF. The CDR3 DNA reads TGTGCCAGCTCACCACCTCATACGGGGCAAGGCGAGCAGTACTTC. The chain joins TRBV18 to TRBJ2-7, with D perhaps given as TRBD1 or TRBD2 (5 bases each). This CDR3 has 15 amino acids. Trimming shortened V by 0 bases and J by 6 bases, and 15 bases separated the two germline ends. Germline CDR1 is KGHSH and CDR2 is LQKENI.

V gene TRBV6-2 or TRBV6-3 combines with J gene TRBJ2-7; D is ambiguous. The ends were cut back, 8 bases at V and 5 bases at J, with 16 bases in the middle. The CDR3 is 13 amino acids. Germline CDR1 and CDR2: MNHEY and SVGEGT. CDR3 in DNA: TGTGCCAGCCAGCGCCAGGTCGTACACGAGCAGTACTTC. This codes for CASQRQVVHEQYF.

The J gene is TRBJ2-3, the V gene TRBV12-3 or TRBV12-4; 8 bases fit TRBD2. This CDR3 has 17 amino acids. J was trimmed by 3 bases and V by 0 bases; bases with no gene match: 8. For the CDR3, the DNA is TGTGCCAGCAGTTTAGCGCTTGTTAGCGGGAAAACAGATACGCAGTATTTT. This encodes CASSLALVSGKTDTQYF.

This chain joins TRBV5-5 and TRBJ1-1; D is undetermined. Looked up from germline, CDR1 is SGHKS and CDR2 is YYEKEE (reference sequence). V was pared by 0 bases and J by 1 base, with 7 bases between. The CDR3 contains 14 residues. CDR3 residues: CASSLEWGNTEAFF. The CDR3 DNA reads as TGTGCCAGCAGCTTGGAATGGGGGAACACTGAAGCTTTCTTT. The complete variable domain, with remaining parts taken from reference TRBV5-5 and TRBJ1-1, reads DAGVTQSPTHLIKTRGQQVTLRCSPISGHKSVSWYQQVLGQGPQFIFQYYEKEERGRGNFPDRFSARQFPNYSSELNVNALLLGDSALYLCASSLEWGNTEAFFGQGTRLTVV.

This clonotype was seen only a few times. This sequence joins TRBV19 and TRBJ2-5; no clear D. Germline values: CDR1 LNHDA, CDR2 SQIVND (reference sequence). The CDR3 spans 11 residues. With 3 bases removed from V and 3 bases from J, the gap between germline ends came to 2 bases. In DNA, the CDR3 is TGTGCCAGTAGTATGGAAGAGACCCAGTACTTC. Protein: CASSMEETQYF. The full variable domain, in which reference TRBV19 and TRBJ2-5 provide the parts outside the CDR3, is DGGITQSPKYLFRKEGQNVTLSCEQNLNHDAMYWYRQDPGQGLRLIYYSQIVNDFQKGDIAEGYSVSREKKESFPLTVTSAQKNPTAFYLCASSMEETQYFGPGTRLLVL.

The J gene is TRBJ2-7, the V gene TRBV30, with 8 bases identical to TRBD2. The junction had 4 bases not matched to a gene; V was cut back by 2 bases and J by 4 bases. CDR3 length equals 13 residues. The germline gives CDR1 GTSNPN, CDR2 SVGIG (reference sequence). CDR3: CAWSSGSAYEQYF. CDR3 in DNA: TGTGCCTGGAGTAGCGGGAGCGCATACGAGCAGTACTTC.

The CDR3 region is CASSQDRDRAYYGYTF. DNA for the CDR3: TGTGCCAGCAGCCAAGATCGGGACAGGGCCTACTATGGCTACACCTTC. The chain links TRBV4-2 to TRBJ1-2; 9 bases are a match to TRBD1. The germline CDR1 and CDR2 sequences are LGHNA and YNFKEQ. This CDR3 region has 16 residues. Trimming at V came to 0 bases and at J to 3 bases, leaving 5 bases not matched to a gene.

V and J are TRBV19 and TRBJ1-2; D not resolved. Trimming pared 11 bases from V and 6 bases from J, leaving 10 bases between. CDR1 is LNHDA and CDR2 is SQIVND in the germline V gene (reference sequence). CDR3 size: 10 residues. CDR3 loop: CACRGNGYTF. CDR3 nucleotides: TGTGCCTGTCGCGGAAATGGCTACACCTTC. Full variable domain (outside the CDR3, taken from reference TRBV19 and TRBJ1-2): DGGITQSPKYLFRKEGQNVTLSCEQNLNHDAMYWYRQDPGQGLRLIYYSQIVNDFQKGDIAEGYSVSREKKESFPLTVTSAQKNPTAFYLCACRGNGYTFGSGTRLTVV.

The chain links TRBV4-1 to TRBJ2-7, with D possibly TRBD1 on 7 matching bases. Germline assignment: CDR1 MGHRA and CDR2 YSYEKL. CDR3 length: 15 residues. V was pared by 5 bases and J by 2 bases, with 16 bases between. As DNA, the CDR3 is TGCGCCAGCAGCATGTACAGGGGAGGTACCTACGAGCAGTACTTC. Its protein product is CASSMYRGGTYEQYF.

The gene calls are TRBV7-9 and TRBJ2-7, with D perhaps TRBD1 (5 bases). Trimming cost V 0 bases and J 6 bases, with 9 bases left between them. The length of the CDR3 is 13 residues. CDR1 SEHNR and CDR2 FQNEAQ come from the germline V gene (reference sequence). CDR3 DNA: TGTGCCAGCAGCTTAGCGGGGCGGATCGAGCAGTACTTC. It yields the protein CASSLAGRIEQYF. The whole variable domain, remainder taken from reference TRBV7-9 and TRBJ2-7, is DTGVSQNPRHKITKRGQNVTFRCDPISEHNRLYWYRQTLGQGPEFLTYFQNEAQLEKSRLLSDRFSAERPKGSFSTLEIQRTEQGDSAMYLCASSLAGRIEQYFGPGTRLTVT.

This sequence joins TRBV9 and TRBJ1-2; no definite D call. The germline V gene has CDR1 SGDLS and CDR2 YYNGEE. Trimming shortened V by 0 bases and J by 2 bases, and 8 bases separated the two germline ends. This CDR3 is 14 amino acids long. The CDR3 is CASSVGLGNYGYTF. In DNA form, the CDR3 reads TGTGCCAGCAGCGTAGGGTTGGGAAACTATGGCTACACCTTC.

The chain combines TRBV18 with TRBJ2-1; 10 bases align to TRBD2. The CDR3 extends over 16 amino acids. J gave up 4 bases and V 6 bases, and 9 bases lay outside the gene matches. CDR1 and CDR2 from the germline V gene are KGHSH and LQKENI. The CDR3: CASSSLAGAGYNEQFF. CDR3 nucleotide sequence: TGTGCCAGCTCGTCCCTAGCGGGAGCCGGGTACAATGAGCAGTTCTTC.